This is a list of T cell receptor beta chains from one sample in a study of early stage breast cancer tumors. Some clones are missing from TCRdb's copy, which holds only in-frame ones; the method was immunoSEQ multiplex PCR. The sample holds approximately 54,000 clones, approximately 78% seen once. Sequenced input: blood. The receptors derive from a person between 35 and 49 years old with breast cancer. Both conserved end residues are part of each CDR3. D genes are given only for firm matches. Clone size is stated in some rows and not others, as once, few, many or a class when expanded.

j_call d_call clone_size v_call cdr3_nt cdr3_aa
TRBJ2-7 TRBD1 - TRBV11-1 TGTGCCAGCAGCGTAGGACAGGGGCACTACGAGCAGTACTTC CASSVGQGHYEQYF
TRBJ2-1 TRBD2 - TRBV2 TGTGCCAGCAGGGCCGGGAGGACAATCCCCTTCAATGAGCAGTTCTTC CASRAGRTIPFNEQFF
TRBJ2-7 TRBD2 - TRBV2 TGTGCCAGCAGTAAAATAGCGGGAGGGTTCTCCGAGCAGTACTTC CASSKIAGGFSEQYF
TRBJ2-5 TRBD2 once TRBV5-1 TGCGCCAGCAGCCTAGGACTAGCGGGAGTTCCATCGACGGAGACCCAGTACTTC CASSLGLAGVPSTETQYF
TRBJ2-5 TRBD2 - TRBV6-5 TGTGCCAGCAGGGAGGAGCGGGAGGCCAGGGAGACCCAGTACTTC CASREEREARETQYF
TRBJ1-5 - - TRBV19 TGTGCCAGTAGTACCGGCGGGGATCAGCCCCAGCATTTT CASSTGGDQPQHF
TRBJ2-5 TRBD2 - TRBV11-3 TGTGCCAGCAGCTTAAGTGCTGGGCTAGCGGGGAAGACCCAGTACTTC CASSLSAGLAGKTQYF
TRBJ2-7 - - TRBV7-9 TGTGCCAGCAGCTTAGGTTCTGTGACCTACGAGCAGTACTTC CASSLGSVTYEQYF
TRBJ1-2 - once TRBV11-2 TGTGCCAGCAGCACGATCGACGGCTATGGCTACACCTTC CASSTIDGYGYTF
TRBJ2-2 - - TRBV5-4 TGTGCCAGCAGCTTGGTAACACGGGCCACCGGGGAGCTGTTTTTT CASSLVTRATGELFF
TRBJ1-5 TRBD1 - TRBV30 TGTGCCTGGAGCGGAGGGGGCCTAAGCAATCAGCCCCAGCATTTT CAWSGGGLSNQPQHF
TRBJ2-1 - - TRBV6-1 TGTGCCAGCAGTGTAACCCGGAACTCCTACAATGAGCAGTTCTTC CASSVTRNSYNEQFF
TRBJ1-2 - - TRBV2 TGTGCCAGCAGTAATCTTGCCGGTTCAGTCTACACCTTC CASSNLAGSVYTF
TRBJ2-3 - once TRBV11-2 TGTGCCAGCAGCTCCCAGTTGTTAGCGCGGGGTAAGGATACGCAGTATTTT CASSSQLLARGKDTQYF
TRBJ2-7 TRBD1 - TRBV28 TGTGCCAGCAGCGAACAGGGGAAGACTGTACGCGAGCAGTACTTC CASSEQGKTVREQYF
TRBJ2-5 TRBD2 - TRBV11-3 TGTGCCAGCACCGCTCAGGGACTAGCGGGAGGAGAGACCCAGTACTTC CASTAQGLAGGETQYF
TRBJ2-7 - - TRBV6-1 TGTGCCAGCAGTAAGGGCCCCAGTGGATACGAGCAGTACTTC CASSKGPSGYEQYF
TRBJ2-7 TRBD1 - TRBV11-3 TGTGCCAGCAGCTTAGCGGGACAGGGGGAATACGAGCAGTACTTC CASSLAGQGEYEQYF
TRBJ2-3 TRBD2 - TRBV6-1 TGTGCCAGTAAGGGACTAGCTGATAGCACAGATACGCAGTATTTT CASKGLADSTDTQYF
TRBJ1-1 - - TRBV9 TGTGCCAGCAGCGCGACTACCGGGACGGTGAACACTGAAGCTTTCTTT CASSATTGTVNTEAFF
TRBJ1-5 - once TRBV4-1 TGCGCCAGCAGCCAAGATCATGCCAGGCGACACAATCAGCCCCAGCATTTT CASSQDHARRHNQPQHF
TRBJ2-3 - - TRBV5-1 TGCGCCAGCAGCTTGGCCTTCCAAAGAGGCGCGCAGTATTTT CASSLAFQRGAQYF
TRBJ1-4 - few TRBV18 TGTGCCAGCTCCCGAAGTGCAACTAATGAAAAACTGTTTTTT CASSRSATNEKLFF
TRBJ2-5 TRBD2 - TRBV18 TGTGCCAGCTCACCACCCGCGGGAGGAGAGACCCAGTACTTC CASSPPAGGETQYF
TRBJ2-5 TRBD1 - TRBV11-3 TGTGCCAGCAGCTCTAAATCGAGACAGGGTACGCAAGAGACCCAGTACTTC CASSSKSRQGTQETQYF
TRBJ2-5 TRBD1 - TRBV27 TGTGCCAGCAGACGACAGGGGGCTTGGGAGCAGTACTTC CASRRQGAWEQYF
TRBJ2-7 - - TRBV7-7 TGTGCTAGCAGCTTAGGCCCGGGCTCCGAGCAGTACTTC CASSLGPGSEQYF
TRBJ2-2 TRBD2 - TRBV19 TGTGCCAGTAGTATAGCCGGGAGGACCGGGGAGCTGTTTTTT CASSIAGRTGELFF
TRBJ2-3 TRBD1 - TRBV7-2 TGTGCCAGCAGCTTAGGGACAGGGCGCACAGATACGCAGTATTTT CASSLGTGRTDTQYF